Listed below are T cell receptor beta chains from one sample, sequenced in a study of read filtering for tumor transcriptome and immune sequencing. MiXCR, applied by TCRdb to the reads, yields one record per CDR3 protein. Of 100,000 to 150,000 distinct CDR3 sequences detected, approximately 12% appear once; the ten largest clones hold approximately 11%. Specimen: a population of CD138-negative cells sorted from bone marrow. Receptors were obtained from a donor aged 40 or older with multiple myeloma. The CDR3 runs from the conserved cysteine through the conserved F or W. A D gene is named only where the DNA matches it firmly. Where a row states a size, it is once, few, many or the class of an expanded clone; other rows omit it.

J gene | clone size | V gene | D gene | CDR3 DNA | CDR3 protein
TRBJ2-7 | many | TRBV28 | TRBD1 | TGTGCCAGCAGACAGGGGGGAGCGGGTACCTACGAGCAGTACTTC | CASRQGGAGTYEQYF
TRBJ2-3 | few | TRBV10-3 | TRBD2 | TGTGCCATCAGTGAGTCGGGAGCGGGAGCAAGCACAGATACGCAGTATTTT | CAISESGAGASTDTQYF
TRBJ1-1 | many | TRBV30 | TRBD1 | TGTGCCTGGAGTTATCCGGGACAGGGATACACTGAAGCTTTCTTT | CAWSYPGQGYTEAFF
TRBJ1-1 | many | TRBV12-3/TRBV12-4 | - | TGTGCCAGCACCTTTGGGGAATTGGGATGGACTGAAGCTTTCTTT | CASTFGELGWTEAFF
TRBJ2-3 | - | TRBV3-1 | TRBD2 | TGTGCCAGCAGCCCCCGGACTAGCGGGGGAGGAGATACGCAGTATTTT | CASSPRTSGGGDTQYF
TRBJ1-4 | few | TRBV7-9 | - | TGTGCCAGCACCCACCTTGGCAGTAATGAAAGACTGTTTTTT | CASTHLGSNERLFF
TRBJ2-5 | medium-sized | TRBV20-1 | - | TGCAGTGCTAGAGGAGGGGCTGGGGAGACCCAGTACTTC | CSARGGAGETQYF
TRBJ2-5 | - | TRBV29-1 | TRBD1 | TGCAGCGTTGCGCCGACAGGGGGAGAGACCCAGTACTTC | CSVAPTGGETQYF
TRBJ2-3 | many | TRBV12-5 | - | TGTGCTAGTGGTTTAAAAGGTATCGCTACTCGGAGCACAGATACGCAGTATTTT | CASGLKGIATRSTDTQYF
TRBJ2-1 | many | TRBV30 | - | TGTGCCTGGGACAGCATAACCTACAATGAGCAGTTCTTC | CAWDSITYNEQFF
TRBJ2-3 | many | TRBV3-1 | TRBD2 | TGTGCCAGCAGCCTGACAGGAGGCGGGGGGCCGTATTTT | CASSLTGGGGPYF
TRBJ1-5 | few | TRBV6-6 | - | TGTGCCAGCAGTTATCTCGACGGTCAGCCCCAGCATTTT | CASSYLDGQPQHF
TRBJ1-2 | many | TRBV28 | TRBD1 | TGTGCCAGCAAAGGGACAGGGGGACGAGGATCCTCTATTGGCTACACCTTC | CASKGTGGRGSSIGYTF
TRBJ1-5 | - | TRBV19 | - | TGTGCCTCCCAGAGCCGGGACCTGGGCCGTCAGCCCCAGCATTTT | CASQSRDLGRQPQHF
TRBJ2-3 | many | TRBV7-6 | TRBD2 | TGTGCCAGCAGCGGAGCTAGCGGGGCCCCCACAGATACGCAGTATTTT | CASSGASGAPTDTQYF
TRBJ2-1 | many | TRBV3-1 | - | TGTGCCAGCAGCCAACGACTAGGTGTTCTGTTCTTC | CASSQRLGVLFF
TRBJ2-5 | many | TRBV29-1 | TRBD2 | TGCAGCGTTGAACCGGCGCGGGGGGCCCAAGAGACCCAGTACTTC | CSVEPARGAQETQYF
TRBJ2-2 | many | TRBV5-1 | - | TGCGCCAGCAGAATCTCCATTGCGAACACCGGGGAGCTGTTTTTT | CASRISIANTGELFF
TRBJ1-1 | many | TRBV19 | TRBD1 | TGTGCCAGCGCCCTGGACAGGGGGCGTGAAACTTTCTTT | CASALDRGRETFF
TRBJ2-5 | many | TRBV2 | - | TGTGCCAGCACCGGTGATCCGGGAGTAGGGCAAGAGACCCAGTACTTC | CASTGDPGVGQETQYF
TRBJ2-2 | - | TRBV7-9 | TRBD1 | TGTGCCGTCCAGGGGGAACGAGCCGGGGAGCTGTTTTTT | CAVQGERAGELFF
TRBJ2-1 | many | TRBV5-1 | - | TGCGCCAGCAGCTTGGTGGCCAAGAGAGAGGATGAGCAGTTCTTC | CASSLVAKREDEQFF
TRBJ2-5 | many | TRBV12-3/TRBV12-4 | TRBD2 | TGTGCCAGCAGAGCACTAGCGGGGGGCCAAGAGACCCAGTACTTC | CASRALAGGQETQYF
TRBJ1-2 | many | TRBV2 | TRBD1 | TGTGCCAGCAGTAGACTTGCACAGGGGGCGGGCTATGGCTACACCTTC | CASSRLAQGAGYGYTF
TRBJ2-3 | - | TRBV7-2 | - | TGTGCCAGCAGCTCCACGAGGGGTACGCAGTATTTT | CASSSTRGTQYF
TRBJ1-1 | many | TRBV7-8 | - | TGTGCCAGCAGCTCCATGACGGGACCAAACACTGAAGCTTTCTTT | CASSSMTGPNTEAFF
TRBJ1-1 | few | TRBV10-2 | - | TGCGCCAGCAGTGGGAGGGCTGGAGCTTTCTTT | CASSGRAGAFF
TRBJ2-1 | many | TRBV10-3 | TRBD2 | TGTGCCACTCTCGGACTAGCGGGCCACAATGAGCAGTTCTTC | CATLGLAGHNEQFF
TRBJ2-1 | many | TRBV20-1 | - | TGCAGTGCTCCGGAGACCTCTTACAATGAGCAGTTCTTC | CSAPETSYNEQFF
TRBJ1-5 | few | TRBV6-2/TRBV6-3 | - | TGTGCCAGCAGCTACATGGGGGGCAATCAGCCCCAGCATTTT | CASSYMGGNQPQHF
TRBJ2-3 | many | TRBV11-2 | - | TGTGCCAGCAGCCTCGCCCTCGGGAGCACAGATACGCAGTATTTT | CASSLALGSTDTQYF
TRBJ1-1 | many | TRBV3-1 | TRBD1 | TGTGCCAGCAGCCGCAGTGAGACAGGGCTCACTGAAGCTTTCTTT | CASSRSETGLTEAFF
TRBJ2-4 | few | TRBV6-1 | - | TGTGCCAGCAGTGAAGGAAGGGATTTAGCCAAAAACATTCAGTACTTC | CASSEGRDLAKNIQYF
TRBJ1-4 | - | TRBV19 | - | TGTGCCAGTAGTATAGCAGAAGAAAAACTGCTTTTT | CASSIAEEKLLF
TRBJ2-1 | - | TRBV29-1 | - | TGCAGCGTTTCAGACAGGAGGGTTTCCTACAATGAGCAGTTCTTC | CSVSDRRVSYNEQFF
TRBJ2-2 | many | TRBV7-9 | TRBD2 | TGTGCCAGCAGGACTAGCGGGATGTACACCGGGGAGCTGTTTTTT | CASRTSGMYTGELFF
TRBJ1-5 | many | TRBV20-1 | - | TGCAGTGCTAGAGTTGGGGGGGCCCACAATCAGCCCCAGCATTTT | CSARVGGAHNQPQHF
TRBJ2-1 | many | TRBV29-1 | TRBD1 | TGCAGCGTTGAAGACGACAGGGGGGGTCATGAGCAGTTCTTC | CSVEDDRGGHEQFF
TRBJ1-1 | many | TRBV3-1 | - | TGTGCCAGCAGCCAAGCTAGGGCCGGCACTGAAGCTTTCTTT | CASSQARAGTEAFF